The clone carrying this T cell receptor beta chain has just one count. The deep-level immunoSEQ assay was used. Template for every sorted-subset replicate PCR totaled roughly 200 ng DNA, tens of thousands of T cell genomes. The authors' processing: ImmunoSEQ sequences covered only the junction and lacked quality scores; filtering therefore differed. The repertoire was sequenced with immunoSEQ multiplex PCR; TCRdb's copy has only in-frame clones and lacks some. The DNA was the basis for D and trimming; V, J and clone size are from that table. The sample consists of roughly 720,000 clones, around 90% of them appearing once. Germline V gives CDR1 MNHEY, CDR2 SMNVEV (reference sequence). Trimming cost V 2 bases and J 5 bases; bases outside gene matches: 11. The CDR3 spans 16 residues. The entry originates in a study of shared clonotypes between healthy human individuals.

The gene calls are TRBV27 and TRBJ1-1; TRBD1 aligns across 7 bases. Sequencing used memory CD8+ T cells from PBMCs. Regarding subset: CD45RO+ cells pooled with CCR7-negative TemRA cells. The receptor was derived from a man between 18 and 35 years old in good health. Some clones in this sample may be carry-over from other donors' samples. The CDR3 DNA follows: TGTGCCAGCAGTTTAGGACGATGGAGGGGGCAGACTGAAGCTTTCTTT. Protein product: CASSLGRWRGQTEAFF.